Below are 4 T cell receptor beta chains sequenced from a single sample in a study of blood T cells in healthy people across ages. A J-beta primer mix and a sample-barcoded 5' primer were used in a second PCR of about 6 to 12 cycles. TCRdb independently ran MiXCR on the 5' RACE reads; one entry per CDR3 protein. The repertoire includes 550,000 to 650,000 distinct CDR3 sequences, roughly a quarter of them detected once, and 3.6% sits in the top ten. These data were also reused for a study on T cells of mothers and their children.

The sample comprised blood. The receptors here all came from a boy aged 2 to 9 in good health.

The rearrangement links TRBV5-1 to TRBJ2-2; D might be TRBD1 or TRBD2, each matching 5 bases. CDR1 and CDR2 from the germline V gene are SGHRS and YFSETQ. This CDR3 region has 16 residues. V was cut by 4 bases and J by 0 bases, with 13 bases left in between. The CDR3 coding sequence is TGCGCCAGCAGCACCTCCGGGACGTCGAACACCGGGGAGCTGTTTTTT. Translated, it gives CASSTSGTSNTGELFF. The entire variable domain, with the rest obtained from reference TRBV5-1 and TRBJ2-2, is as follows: KAGVTQTPRYLIKTRGQQVTLSCSPISGHRSVSWYQQTPGQGLQFLFEYFSETQRNKGNFPGRFSGRQFSNSRSEMNVSTLELGDSALYLCASSTSGTSNTGELFFGEGSRLTVL.

This chain's CDR3 is CASSLRGGSDTQYF. The DNA of the CDR3 is TGTGCCAGCAGCCTCCGGGGGGGGTCGGATACGCAGTATTTT. V usage is TRBV7-6 and J usage is TRBJ2-3, with TRBD2 identical over 8 bases. The J segment lost 6 bases and the V segment lost 5 bases, leaving 7 bases of the junction unmatched. This CDR3 is 14 amino acids long. Germline CDR1 SGHVS, CDR2 FNYEAQ.

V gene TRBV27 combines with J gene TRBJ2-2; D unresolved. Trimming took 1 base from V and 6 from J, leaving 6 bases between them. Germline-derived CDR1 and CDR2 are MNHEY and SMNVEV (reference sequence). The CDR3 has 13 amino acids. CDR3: CASSLYSPGELFF. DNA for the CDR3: TGTGCCAGCAGTTTATATAGCCCCGGGGAGCTGTTTTTT.

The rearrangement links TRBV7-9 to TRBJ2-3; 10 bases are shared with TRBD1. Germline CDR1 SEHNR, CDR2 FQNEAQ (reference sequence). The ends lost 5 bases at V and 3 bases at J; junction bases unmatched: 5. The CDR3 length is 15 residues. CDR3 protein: CASSVGQGVTDTQYF. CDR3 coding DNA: TGTGCCAGCAGCGTAGGACAGGGGGTGACAGATACGCAGTATTTT.